A selection of T cell receptor beta chains follows, all from one sample in a study of vaccination effects on CD4 cells after COVID-19. These receptors lack a known antigen. The assay was immunoSEQ multiplex PCR, and TCRdb's table has in-frame clones only and misses some. This table has fewer than 30,000 clones, 83% appearing once. The sequencing here drew on CD4+ T cells from PBMCs cultured with HCoV-NL63 spike peptides, taken after COVID-19 vaccination. Every receptor here comes from a human donor who received a COVID-19 vaccine. Some clones in this sample may be carry-over from other donors' samples. Each CDR3 is given with its conserved first and last residue. A D gene is named only where the DNA matches it firmly. A clone size is listed for some rows: how often the clone was seen (once, few, many), or a class if it is expanded.

V: TRBV10-3; D: TRBD1; J: TRBJ1-4; size: NA; CDR3: CAISESTSRRGLNEKLFF; DNA: TGTGCCATCAGTGAGTCGACGTCCCGCAGGGGGCTGAATGAAAAACTGTTTTTT
V: TRBV2; D: NA; J: TRBJ1-2; size: NA; CDR3: CASSRLEGIVDGYTF; DNA: TGTGCCAGCAGTCGCCTGGAGGGAATCGTTGATGGCTACACCTTC
V: TRBV10-2; D: TRBD1; J: TRBJ1-1; size: NA; CDR3: CASSDPPGQPEAFF; DNA: TGCGCCAGCAGTGACCCCCCGGGACAGCCTGAAGCTTTCTTT
V: TRBV11-3; D: NA; J: TRBJ1-1; size: NA; CDR3: CASSPSTSGEAFF; DNA: TGTGCCAGCAGCCCCTCTACGTCAGGGGAAGCTTTCTTT
V: TRBV30; D: NA; J: TRBJ1-4; size: NA; CDR3: CAWSLGEEKLFF; DNA: TGTGCCTGGAGTCTGGGGGAAGAAAAACTGTTTTTT
V: TRBV9; D: NA; J: TRBJ1-1; size: NA; CDR3: CASSVDGSFLAEAFF; DNA: TGTGCCAGCAGCGTAGATGGCAGTTTTTTGGCTGAAGCTTTCTTT
V: TRBV7-2; D: NA; J: TRBJ2-1; size: NA; CDR3: CASSLVAGMPNEQFF; DNA: TGTGCCAGCAGCTTAGTGGCAGGGATGCCGAATGAGCAGTTCTTC
V: TRBV28; D: NA; J: TRBJ1-5; size: NA; CDR3: CASSPSAGDGYSNQPQHF; DNA: TGTGCCAGCAGTCCCTCCGCGGGGGACGGCTATAGCAATCAGCCCCAGCATTTT
V: TRBV19; D: NA; J: TRBJ2-2; size: NA; CDR3: CASNTGYDTGELFF; DNA: TGTGCCAGTAATACAGGGTACGACACCGGGGAGCTGTTTTTT
V: TRBV2; D: NA; J: TRBJ1-2; size: NA; CDR3: CASDDSLNYGYTF; DNA: TGTGCCAGTGACGACAGTCTTAACTATGGCTACACCTTC
V: TRBV30; D: NA; J: TRBJ1-5; size: few; CDR3: CAWSVGSGWNQPQHF; DNA: TGTGCCTGGAGTGTAGGCTCAGGGTGGAATCAGCCCCAGCATTTT
V: TRBV6-1; D: NA; J: TRBJ2-2; size: NA; CDR3: CASSEFLPLWGGANTGELFF; DNA: TGTGCCAGCAGTGAATTTCTGCCTCTATGGGGGGGGGCCAACACCGGGGAGCTGTTTTTT
V: TRBV24-1; D: NA; J: TRBJ2-3; size: NA; CDR3: CATSDNTDTQYF; DNA: TGTGCCACCAGTGATAACACAGATACGCAGTATTTT
V: TRBV15; D: NA; J: TRBJ1-4; size: NA; CDR3: CATSRGEGRKLFF; DNA: TGTGCCACCAGCAGAGGAGAAGGGAGAAAACTGTTTTTT
V: TRBV21-1; D: NA; J: TRBJ2-1; size: NA; CDR3: CASSKARLAGNSYNEQFF; DNA: TGTGCCAGCAGCAAAGCCCGACTAGCGGGGAACTCCTACAATGAGCAGTTCTTC
V: TRBV5-1; D: TRBD2; J: TRBJ2-1; size: NA; CDR3: CASSLGLAGASNEQFF; DNA: TGCGCCAGCAGCTTGGGACTAGCGGGGGCCAGCAATGAGCAGTTCTTC
V: TRBV5-1; D: TRBD1; J: TRBJ2-5; size: NA; CDR3: CASSLGTGDSQETQYF; DNA: TGCGCCAGCAGCCTGGGGACAGGAGACTCTCAAGAGACCCAGTACTTC
V: TRBV4-1; D: TRBD1; J: TRBJ1-2; size: few; CDR3: CASSLTTGTNYGYTF; DNA: TGCGCCAGCAGCCTAACGACAGGGACTAACTATGGCTACACCTTC
V: TRBV25-1; D: TRBD1; J: TRBJ2-1; size: NA; CDR3: CASSTSPGQGNNEQFF; DNA: TGTGCCAGCAGTACGTCACCGGGACAGGGCAACAATGAGCAGTTCTTC
V: TRBV28; D: NA; J: TRBJ2-6; size: NA; CDR3: CASSKGGFSASGANVLTF; DNA: TGTGCCAGCAGCAAGGGGGGGTTTAGCGCGTCCGGGGCCAACGTCCTGACTTTC
V: TRBV4-1; D: NA; J: TRBJ2-2; size: few; CDR3: CASSRPGHKNTGELFF; DNA: TGCGCCAGCAGCCGACCGGGACATAAGAACACCGGGGAGCTGTTTTTT
V: TRBV4-3; D: NA; J: TRBJ1-3; size: NA; CDR3: CASSPTWSYEDTIYF; DNA: TGCGCCAGCAGCCCCACTTGGTCCTATGAGGACACCATATATTTT
V: TRBV28; D: TRBD1; J: TRBJ2-2; size: NA; CDR3: CASNRGLIGELFF; DNA: TGTGCCAGCAACAGGGGGTTAATCGGGGAGCTGTTTTTT
V: TRBV18; D: TRBD1; J: TRBJ2-6; size: NA; CDR3: CATSGQTGANVLTF; DNA: TGTGCCACCTCGGGACAGACTGGGGCCAACGTCCTGACTTTC
V: TRBV6-6; D: NA; J: TRBJ1-5; size: NA; CDR3: CASSSRFSNQPQHF; DNA: TGTGCCAGCAGTTCCCGATTTAGCAATCAGCCCCAGCATTTT
V: TRBV19; D: TRBD1; J: TRBJ1-2; size: NA; CDR3: CASATDRVVGGYTF; DNA: TGTGCCAGCGCAACGGACAGGGTAGTTGGTGGCTACACCTTC
V: TRBV5-4; D: NA; J: TRBJ2-3; size: NA; CDR3: CASSVDSSRSTDTQYF; DNA: TGTGCCAGCAGCGTGGACAGCTCCCGTAGCACAGATACGCAGTATTTT
V: TRBV6-5; D: NA; J: TRBJ1-5; size: NA; CDR3: CASTGMGGNQPQHF; DNA: TGTGCCAGCACCGGGATGGGGGGCAATCAGCCCCAGCATTTT
V: TRBV5-8; D: NA; J: TRBJ2-3; size: NA; CDR3: CASSNDPGGTDTQYF; DNA: TGTGCCAGCAGCAATGACCCAGGGGGCACAGATACGCAGTATTTT
V: TRBV2; D: NA; J: TRBJ1-6; size: NA; CDR3: CASSPTGAYNSPLHF; DNA: TGTGCCAGCAGTCCGACAGGAGCCTATAATTCACCCCTCCACTTT
V: TRBV5-1; D: NA; J: TRBJ2-3; size: NA; CDR3: CASSLAQPDTDTQYF; DNA: TGCGCCAGCAGCTTGGCACAACCCGACACAGATACGCAGTATTTT
V: TRBV6-2/TRBV6-3; D: NA; J: TRBJ1-2; size: NA; CDR3: CASSFDSGYGYTF; DNA: TGTGCCAGCAGTTTCGACAGTGGCTATGGCTACACCTTC
V: TRBV6-1; D: NA; J: TRBJ2-1; size: NA; CDR3: CASSEEGYSSYNEQFF; DNA: TGTGCCAGCAGTGAAGAAGGTTACAGCTCCTACAATGAGCAGTTCTTC
V: TRBV3-1/TRBV3-2; D: NA; J: TRBJ2-2; size: NA; CDR3: CASSQILNTGELFF; DNA: TGTGCCAGCAGCCAGATCTTGAACACCGGGGAGCTGTTTTTT